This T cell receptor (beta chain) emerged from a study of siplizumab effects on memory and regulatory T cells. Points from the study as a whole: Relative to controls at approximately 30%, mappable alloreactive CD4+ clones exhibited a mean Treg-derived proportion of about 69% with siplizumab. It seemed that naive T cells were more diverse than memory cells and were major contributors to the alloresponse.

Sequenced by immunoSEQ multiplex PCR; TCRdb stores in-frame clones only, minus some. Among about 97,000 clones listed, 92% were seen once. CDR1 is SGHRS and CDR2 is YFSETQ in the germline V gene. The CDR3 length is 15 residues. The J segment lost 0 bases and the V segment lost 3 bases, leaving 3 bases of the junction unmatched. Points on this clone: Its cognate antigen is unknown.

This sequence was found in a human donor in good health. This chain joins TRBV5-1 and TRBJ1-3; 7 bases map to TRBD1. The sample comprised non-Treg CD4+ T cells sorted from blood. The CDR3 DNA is TGCGCCAGCAGCTCAACAGGGGTCTCTGGAAACACCATATATTTT. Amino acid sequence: CASSSTGVSGNTIYF.